This T cell receptor (beta chain) appears in the sequencing data of a study of OX40 agonist ivuxolimab in advanced cancers. Repertoires were generated with immunoSEQ multiplex PCR, while TCRdb's copy carries only in-frame clones and drops some. The table records over 55,000 clones, over 75% of them present only once. Germline CDR1 is LNHDA and CDR2 is SQIVND (reference sequence). The CDR3 spans 15 residues. Trimming took off 3 bases at V and 0 bases at J, with 9 bases between the two ends. Sequencing was performed on CD4+ or CD8+ T cells sorted from blood, taken in a trial of the OX40 agonist ivuxolimab. The chain recombines TRBV19 with TRBJ2-4; D uncertain. The sequence came from an adult with an advanced solid tumor such as melanoma, head and neck, liver or kidney cancer. The CDR3 region is CASSIGWLAKNIQYF. CDR3 coding DNA: TGTGCCAGTAGTATCGGGTGGCTAGCCAAAAACATTCAGTACTTC.